The rows below give T cell receptor beta chains drawn from one sample of a study of immune evolution from preneoplasia to lung adenocarcinoma. Generated by immunoSEQ multiplex PCR, the TCRdb table keeps only in-frame clones and is missing some. The profile shows 14,000 to 15,000 clones, 81% of them singletons. The specimen sequenced was FFPE minimally invasive lung adenocarcinoma tissue. These receptors all stem from a person aged 60 to 80 with lung adenocarcinoma. The CDR3 runs from the conserved cysteine through the conserved F or W. D genes are given only for firm matches. The size entry is marked missing in some rows and otherwise reads once, few, many or a size class.

j_call: TRBJ2-2
v_call: TRBV14
clone_size: NA
d_call: TRBD1
cdr3_nt: TGTGCCAGCAGCCTCTTCGGACAGGGTAACACCGGGGAGCTGTTTTTT
cdr3_aa: CASSLFGQGNTGELFF

j_call: TRBJ2-7
v_call: TRBV9
clone_size: NA
d_call: NA
cdr3_nt: TGTGCCAGCAGCGTCGACGGAACTTACGAGCAGTACTTC
cdr3_aa: CASSVDGTYEQYF

j_call: TRBJ1-5
v_call: TRBV7-2
clone_size: NA
d_call: NA
cdr3_nt: TGTGCCAGCAGTACCGGGATGGGTCAGCCCCAGCATTTT
cdr3_aa: CASSTGMGQPQHF

j_call: TRBJ2-1
v_call: TRBV18
clone_size: NA
d_call: NA
cdr3_nt: TGTGCCAGCTCACCACGAGAGTTTAATGAGCAGTTCTTC
cdr3_aa: CASSPREFNEQFF

j_call: TRBJ2-2
v_call: TRBV30
clone_size: NA
d_call: NA
cdr3_nt: TGTGCCTGGAGCAGAGGCGGGATGACCACCGGGGAGCTGTTTTTT
cdr3_aa: CAWSRGGMTTGELFF

j_call: TRBJ1-1
v_call: TRBV11-2
clone_size: NA
d_call: TRBD1
cdr3_nt: TGTGCCAGCAGGTCAACAGGGGGGACTGAAGCTTTCTTT
cdr3_aa: CASRSTGGTEAFF

j_call: TRBJ2-2
v_call: TRBV7-8
clone_size: NA
d_call: TRBD1
cdr3_nt: TGTGCCAGCAGCCTACGGACAGGGAAATTCGGGGAGCTGTTTTTT
cdr3_aa: CASSLRTGKFGELFF

j_call: TRBJ1-4
v_call: TRBV18
clone_size: NA
d_call: NA
cdr3_nt: TGTGCCAGCTCACTCGGGAGCAAGGGTGAAAAACTGTTTTTT
cdr3_aa: CASSLGSKGEKLFF

j_call: TRBJ1-2
v_call: TRBV7-3
clone_size: NA
d_call: TRBD1
cdr3_nt: TGTGCCAGCAGCTTAGGGGACAGGGCTGGAGGCTACACCTTC
cdr3_aa: CASSLGDRAGGYTF

j_call: TRBJ1-5
v_call: TRBV6-1
clone_size: NA
d_call: TRBD1
cdr3_nt: TGTGCCAGCAGGGGGACAGGGGCCCAGCCCCAGCATTTT
cdr3_aa: CASRGTGAQPQHF

j_call: TRBJ2-5
v_call: TRBV10-2
clone_size: NA
d_call: NA
cdr3_nt: TGCGCCAGCAGTCTTGCTGGGGAGACCCAGTACTTC
cdr3_aa: CASSLAGETQYF

j_call: TRBJ2-3
v_call: TRBV29-1
clone_size: NA
d_call: NA
cdr3_nt: TGCAGCGTTGTGGGCACCGCGGATACGCAGTATTTT
cdr3_aa: CSVVGTADTQYF

j_call: TRBJ2-2
v_call: TRBV5-6
clone_size: NA
d_call: NA
cdr3_nt: TGTGCCAGCAGCTTGATGGGGCCTGGGGAGCTGTTTTTT
cdr3_aa: CASSLMGPGELFF

j_call: TRBJ1-5
v_call: TRBV7-9
clone_size: NA
d_call: NA
cdr3_nt: TGTGCCAGCAGCAGGCCGGGAGAGAAGCAGCCCCAGCATTTT
cdr3_aa: CASSRPGEKQPQHF

j_call: TRBJ1-5
v_call: TRBV4-1
clone_size: NA
d_call: NA
cdr3_nt: TGCGCCAGCAGCAATTACAGGGATAGCAATCAGCCCCAGCATTTT
cdr3_aa: CASSNYRDSNQPQHF

j_call: TRBJ1-5
v_call: TRBV11-3
clone_size: NA
d_call: NA
cdr3_nt: TGTGCCAGCAGCTTAGCAGGGCATAGCAATCAGCCCCAGCATTTT
cdr3_aa: CASSLAGHSNQPQHF

j_call: TRBJ2-6
v_call: TRBV11-3
clone_size: NA
d_call: NA
cdr3_nt: TGTGCCAGCAGCCTCCAACGGGCCAACGTCCTGACTTTC
cdr3_aa: CASSLQRANVLTF

j_call: TRBJ2-7
v_call: TRBV4-1
clone_size: medium-sized
d_call: TRBD1
cdr3_nt: TGCGCCAGCAGCCAAGATGAGCGGACAGGGACCTACGAGCAGTACTTC
cdr3_aa: CASSQDERTGTYEQYF

j_call: TRBJ1-2
v_call: TRBV5-4
clone_size: NA
d_call: NA
cdr3_nt: TGTGCCAGCAGCGGTGCCGGCTATGGCTACACCTTC
cdr3_aa: CASSGAGYGYTF

j_call: TRBJ2-3
v_call: TRBV25-1
clone_size: once
d_call: NA
cdr3_nt: TGTGCCAGCAGTGAATATAGGGACTTACCAGATACGCAGTATTTT
cdr3_aa: CASSEYRDLPDTQYF

j_call: TRBJ1-5
v_call: TRBV2
clone_size: NA
d_call: NA
cdr3_nt: TGTGCCAGCAGGCTACAGGGACAGCCCCAGCATTTT
cdr3_aa: CASRLQGQPQHF

j_call: TRBJ1-6
v_call: TRBV6-1
clone_size: NA
d_call: NA
cdr3_nt: TGTGCCAGCAGTGCTGGGCCCTATAATTCACCCCTCCACTTT
cdr3_aa: CASSAGPYNSPLHF

j_call: TRBJ1-2
v_call: TRBV27
clone_size: once
d_call: NA
cdr3_nt: TGTGCCAGCACCCGGACGGGCAGCACTAACTATGGCTACACCTTC
cdr3_aa: CASTRTGSTNYGYTF

j_call: TRBJ2-7
v_call: TRBV19
clone_size: NA
d_call: TRBD2
cdr3_nt: TGTGCCAGTAGTATTAGACAGGGGCTCCTAGCGGGAGAGACCTACGAGCAGTACTTC
cdr3_aa: CASSIRQGLLAGETYEQYF

j_call: TRBJ2-3
v_call: TRBV18
clone_size: NA
d_call: NA
cdr3_nt: TGTGCCAGCTCACTCGCCGGGTCAAGGAACACAGATACGCAGTATTTT
cdr3_aa: CASSLAGSRNTDTQYF

j_call: TRBJ1-2
v_call: TRBV6-5
clone_size: few
d_call: NA
cdr3_nt: TGTGCCAGCAGTTACTCGTCGGGGGCAGGTGGCTACACCTTC
cdr3_aa: CASSYSSGAGGYTF

j_call: TRBJ2-3
v_call: TRBV9
clone_size: NA
d_call: TRBD2
cdr3_nt: TGTGCCAGCAGCGTAGGGCTAGCGGGGGTGAAGGGGACAGATACGCAGTATTTT
cdr3_aa: CASSVGLAGVKGTDTQYF

j_call: TRBJ2-7
v_call: TRBV5-1
clone_size: NA
d_call: NA
cdr3_nt: TGCGCCAGCAGCTTGTTTGGAGGGCTAGACGAGCAGTACTTC
cdr3_aa: CASSLFGGLDEQYF

j_call: TRBJ2-5
v_call: TRBV7-6
clone_size: NA
d_call: NA
cdr3_nt: TGTGCCAGCAGCTTAGGCTTGCAGGTCCAAGAGACCCAGTACTTC
cdr3_aa: CASSLGLQVQETQYF

j_call: TRBJ2-2
v_call: TRBV11-2
clone_size: NA
d_call: TRBD2
cdr3_nt: TGTGCCAGCAGCTTGTGGGAGGGCCCCGGGGAGCTGTTTTTT
cdr3_aa: CASSLWEGPGELFF

j_call: TRBJ2-3
v_call: TRBV7-9
clone_size: NA
d_call: NA
cdr3_nt: TGTGCCAGCAGCTTAAGGGTGGGCACAGATACGCAGTATTTT
cdr3_aa: CASSLRVGTDTQYF

j_call: TRBJ1-5
v_call: TRBV20-1
clone_size: NA
d_call: NA
cdr3_nt: TGCAGTGCCGGGGTCAATCAGCCCCAGCATTTT
cdr3_aa: CSAGVNQPQHF

j_call: TRBJ1-1
v_call: TRBV7-9
clone_size: NA
d_call: NA
cdr3_nt: TGTGCCAGCAGCTTGGAGACTGAAGCTTTCTTT
cdr3_aa: CASSLETEAFF